This T cell receptor (beta chain) emerged from a study of follicular helper T cells after annual influenza vaccination. Study as a whole: Across the 2013-2014, 2014-2015 and 2015-2016 vaccination seasons, some subjects were resampled.

In this sample, this clone turned up a few times. TCRdb keeps only in-frame clones here, not all; method: immunoSEQ multiplex PCR. The sample lists about 13,000 clones, roughly 86% occurring once. The time point here: 2014-2015 season, pre-vaccination. With 1 base removed from V and 5 bases from J, the gap between germline ends came to 12 bases. Per the germline V gene, CDR1 is MGHRA and CDR2 is YSYEKL. The CDR3 is made up of 14 amino acids. The sequences come from CXCR5- memory CD4+ T cells sorted from blood, collected on the day of influenza vaccination. The source of this sequence is an adult who received the influenza vaccine. V usage is TRBV4-1 and J usage is TRBJ2-7; D is uncertain. For the CDR3, the DNA is TGCGCCAGCAGCCAAGTCGGGCACTTTGACGAGCAGTACTTC. This gives the protein CASSQVGHFDEQYF.